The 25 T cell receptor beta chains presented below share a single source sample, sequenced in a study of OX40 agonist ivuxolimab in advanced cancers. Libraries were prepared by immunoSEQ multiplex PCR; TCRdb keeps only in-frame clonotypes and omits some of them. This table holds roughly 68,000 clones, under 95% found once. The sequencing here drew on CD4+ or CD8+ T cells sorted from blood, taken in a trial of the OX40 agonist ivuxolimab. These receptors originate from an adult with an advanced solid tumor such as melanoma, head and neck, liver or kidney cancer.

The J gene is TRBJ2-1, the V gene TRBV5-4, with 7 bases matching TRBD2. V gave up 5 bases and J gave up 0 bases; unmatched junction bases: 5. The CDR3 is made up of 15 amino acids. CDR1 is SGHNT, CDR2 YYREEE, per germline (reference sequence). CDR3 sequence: CASRLAGSSYNEQFF. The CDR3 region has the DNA TGTGCCAGCAGATTAGCGGGTAGCTCCTACAATGAGCAGTTCTTC.

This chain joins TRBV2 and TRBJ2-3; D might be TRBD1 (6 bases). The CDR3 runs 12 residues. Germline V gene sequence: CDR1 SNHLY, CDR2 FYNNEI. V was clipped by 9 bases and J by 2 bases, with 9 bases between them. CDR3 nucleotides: TGTGCCAGAGGACAGTCCACAGATACGCAGTATTTT. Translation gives CARGQSTDTQYF.

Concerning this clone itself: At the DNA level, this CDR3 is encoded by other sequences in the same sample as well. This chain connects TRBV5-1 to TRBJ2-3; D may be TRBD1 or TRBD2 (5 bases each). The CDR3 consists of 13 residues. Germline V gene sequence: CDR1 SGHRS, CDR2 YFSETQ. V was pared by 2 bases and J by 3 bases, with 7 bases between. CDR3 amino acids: CASSFGGTDTQYF. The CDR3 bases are TGCGCCAGCAGCTTTGGGGGAACAGATACGCAGTATTTT.

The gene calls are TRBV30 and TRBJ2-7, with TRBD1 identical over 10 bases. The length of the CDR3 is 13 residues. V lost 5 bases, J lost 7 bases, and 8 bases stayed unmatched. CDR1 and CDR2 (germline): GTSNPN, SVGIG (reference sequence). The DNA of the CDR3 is TGTGCCTGGCTCCGGGACAGGGGCTTTGAGCAGTACTTC. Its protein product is CAWLRDRGFEQYF.

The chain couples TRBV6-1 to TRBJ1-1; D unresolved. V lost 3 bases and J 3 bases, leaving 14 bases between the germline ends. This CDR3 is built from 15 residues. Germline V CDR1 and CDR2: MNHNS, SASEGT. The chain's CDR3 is CASSDRSSPDTEAFF. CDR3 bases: TGTGCCAGCAGTGACCGATCTAGTCCGGACACTGAAGCTTTCTTT.

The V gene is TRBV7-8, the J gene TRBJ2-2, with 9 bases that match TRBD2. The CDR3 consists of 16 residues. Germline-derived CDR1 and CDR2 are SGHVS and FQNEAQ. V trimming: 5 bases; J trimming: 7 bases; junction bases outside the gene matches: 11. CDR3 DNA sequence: TGTGCCAGCAGCGTCCCTATAGCGGGAGTCGGCGGGGAGCTGTTTTTT. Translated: CASSVPIAGVGGELFF.

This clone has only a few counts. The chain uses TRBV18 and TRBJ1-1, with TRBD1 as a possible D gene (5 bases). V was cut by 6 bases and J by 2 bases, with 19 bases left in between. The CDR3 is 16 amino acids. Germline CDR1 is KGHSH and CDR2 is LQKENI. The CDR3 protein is CASSYRTPSHNTEAFF. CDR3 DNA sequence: TGTGCCAGCTCCTATAGGACACCCTCCCACAACACTGAAGCTTTCTTT.

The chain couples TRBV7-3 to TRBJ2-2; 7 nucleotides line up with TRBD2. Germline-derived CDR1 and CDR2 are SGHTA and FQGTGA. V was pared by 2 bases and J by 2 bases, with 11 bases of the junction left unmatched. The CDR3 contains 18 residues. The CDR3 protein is CASSLGASGRINTGELFF. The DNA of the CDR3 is TGTGCCAGCAGCTTAGGAGCCTCCGGGAGGATAAACACCGGGGAGCTGTTTTTT.

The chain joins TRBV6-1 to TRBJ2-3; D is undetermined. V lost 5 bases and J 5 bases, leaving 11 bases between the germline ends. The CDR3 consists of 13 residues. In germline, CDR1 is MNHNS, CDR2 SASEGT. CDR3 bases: TGTGCCAGCAGTTCCGATTTGGGAGATACGCAGTATTTT. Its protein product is CASSSDLGDTQYF.

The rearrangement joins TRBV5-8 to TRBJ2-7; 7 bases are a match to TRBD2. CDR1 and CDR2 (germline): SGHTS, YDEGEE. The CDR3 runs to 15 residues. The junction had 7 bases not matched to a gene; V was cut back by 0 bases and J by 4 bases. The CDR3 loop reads CASSLARWEGYEQYF. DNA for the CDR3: TGTGCCAGCAGCTTGGCCCGGTGGGAGGGGTACGAGCAGTACTTC.

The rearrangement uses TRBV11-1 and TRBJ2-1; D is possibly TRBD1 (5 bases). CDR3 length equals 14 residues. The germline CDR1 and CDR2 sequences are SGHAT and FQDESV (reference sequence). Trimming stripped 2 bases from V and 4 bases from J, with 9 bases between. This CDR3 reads CASSLRTSYNEQFF. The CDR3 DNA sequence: TGTGCCAGCAGCTTACGGACAAGTTACAATGAGCAGTTCTTC.

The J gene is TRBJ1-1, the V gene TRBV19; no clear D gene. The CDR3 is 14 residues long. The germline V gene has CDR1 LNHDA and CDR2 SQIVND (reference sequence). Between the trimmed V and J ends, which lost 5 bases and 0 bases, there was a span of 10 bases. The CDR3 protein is CASSVGYMNTEAFF. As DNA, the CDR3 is TGTGCCAGTAGTGTGGGGTACATGAACACTGAAGCTTTCTTT.

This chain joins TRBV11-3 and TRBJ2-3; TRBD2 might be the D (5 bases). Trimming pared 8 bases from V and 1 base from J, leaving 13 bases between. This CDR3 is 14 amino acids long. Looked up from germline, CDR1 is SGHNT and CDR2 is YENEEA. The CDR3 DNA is TGTGCCAGCTCGTGGGGTAGCGGCACAGATACGCAGTATTTT. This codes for CASSWGSGTDTQYF.

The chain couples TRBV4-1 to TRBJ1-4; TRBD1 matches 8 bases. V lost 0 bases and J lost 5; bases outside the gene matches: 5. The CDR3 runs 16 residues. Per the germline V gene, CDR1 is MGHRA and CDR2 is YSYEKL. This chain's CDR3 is CASSQDITGGNEKLFF. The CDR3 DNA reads TGCGCCAGCAGCCAAGATATAACAGGGGGAAATGAAAAACTGTTTTTT.

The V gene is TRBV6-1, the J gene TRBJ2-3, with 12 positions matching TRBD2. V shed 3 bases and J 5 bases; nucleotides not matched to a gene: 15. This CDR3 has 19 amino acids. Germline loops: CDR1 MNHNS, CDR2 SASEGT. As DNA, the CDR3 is TGTGCCAGCAGTGACAGTTTACGACAGCTAGCGGGGGGGTTAGATACGCAGTATTTT. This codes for CASSDSLRQLAGGLDTQYF.

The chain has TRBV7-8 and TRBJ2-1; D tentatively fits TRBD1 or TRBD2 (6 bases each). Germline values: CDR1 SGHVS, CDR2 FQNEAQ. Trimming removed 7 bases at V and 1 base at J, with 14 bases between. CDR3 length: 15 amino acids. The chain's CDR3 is CASTVRGLSYNEQFF. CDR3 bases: TGTGCCAGCACCGTTCGGGGGCTATCCTACAATGAGCAGTTCTTC.

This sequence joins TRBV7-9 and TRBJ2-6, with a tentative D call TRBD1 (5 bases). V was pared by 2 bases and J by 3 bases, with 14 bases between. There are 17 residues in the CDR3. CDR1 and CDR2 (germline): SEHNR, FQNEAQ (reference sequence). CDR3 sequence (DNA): TGTGCCAGCAGCTTAACAGGCCCTCCCGTTGGGGCCAACGTCCTGACTTTC. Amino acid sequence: CASSLTGPPVGANVLTF. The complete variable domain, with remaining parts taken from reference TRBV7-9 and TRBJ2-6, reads DTGVSQNPRHKITKRGQNVTFRCDPISEHNRLYWYRQTLGQGPEFLTYFQNEAQLEKSRLLSDRFSAERPKGSFSTLEIQRTEQGDSAMYLCASSLTGPPVGANVLTFGAGSRLTVL.

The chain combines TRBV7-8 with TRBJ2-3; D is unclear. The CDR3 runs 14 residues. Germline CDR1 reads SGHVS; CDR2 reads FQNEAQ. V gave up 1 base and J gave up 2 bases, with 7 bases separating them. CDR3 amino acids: CASSLVQSTDTQYF. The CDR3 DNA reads TGTGCCAGCAGCTTAGTTCAGTCCACAGATACGCAGTATTTT.

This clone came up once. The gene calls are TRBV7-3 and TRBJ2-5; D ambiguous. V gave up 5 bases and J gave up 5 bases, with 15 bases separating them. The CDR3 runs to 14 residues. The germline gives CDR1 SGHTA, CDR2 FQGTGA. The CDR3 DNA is TGTGCCAGCAGCCCCGGGCCAGATGGGGAGACCCAGTACTTC. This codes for CASSPGPDGETQYF.

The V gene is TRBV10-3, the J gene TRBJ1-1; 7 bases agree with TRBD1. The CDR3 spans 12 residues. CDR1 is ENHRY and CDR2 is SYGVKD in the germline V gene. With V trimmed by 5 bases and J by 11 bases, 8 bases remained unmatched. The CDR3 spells CAISTLTGRAFF. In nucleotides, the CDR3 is TGTGCCATCAGTACCTTGACAGGGCGGGCTTTCTTT.

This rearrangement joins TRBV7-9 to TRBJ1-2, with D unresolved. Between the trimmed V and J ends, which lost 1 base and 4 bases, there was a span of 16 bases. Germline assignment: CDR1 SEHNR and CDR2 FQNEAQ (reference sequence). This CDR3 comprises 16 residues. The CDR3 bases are TGTGCCAGCAGCTTAGATCGGGCCGGCGGGTTCTATGGCTACACCTTC. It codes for CASSLDRAGGFYGYTF.

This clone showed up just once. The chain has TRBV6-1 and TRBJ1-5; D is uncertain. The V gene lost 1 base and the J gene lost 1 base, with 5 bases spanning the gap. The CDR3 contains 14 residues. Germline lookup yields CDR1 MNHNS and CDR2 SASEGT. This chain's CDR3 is CASSEGSSNQPQHF. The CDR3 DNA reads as TGTGCCAGCAGTGAAGGCAGCAGCAATCAGCCCCAGCATTTT.

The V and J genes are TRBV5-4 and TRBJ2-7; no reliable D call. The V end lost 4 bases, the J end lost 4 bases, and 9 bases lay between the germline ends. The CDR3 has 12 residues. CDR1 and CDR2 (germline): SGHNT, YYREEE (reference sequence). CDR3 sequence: CASSLPQYEQYF. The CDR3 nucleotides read TGTGCCAGCAGCCTCCCCCAATACGAGCAGTACTTC.

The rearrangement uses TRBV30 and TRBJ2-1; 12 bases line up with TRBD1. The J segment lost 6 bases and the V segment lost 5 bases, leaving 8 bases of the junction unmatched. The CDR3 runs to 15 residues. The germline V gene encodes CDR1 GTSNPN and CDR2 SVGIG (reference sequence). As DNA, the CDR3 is TGTGCCTGGGAGATGGGGACAGGGGGCTTCAATGAGCAGTTCTTC. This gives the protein CAWEMGTGGFNEQFF.

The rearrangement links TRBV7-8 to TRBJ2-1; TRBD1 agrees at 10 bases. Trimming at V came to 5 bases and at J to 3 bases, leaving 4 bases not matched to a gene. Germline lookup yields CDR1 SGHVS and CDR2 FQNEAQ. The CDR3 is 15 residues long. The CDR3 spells CASSLGQGIYNEQFF. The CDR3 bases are TGTGCCAGCAGCCTGGGACAGGGGATCTACAATGAGCAGTTCTTC.